Shown below are 27 T cell receptor beta chains from a single sample sequenced in a study of siplizumab effects on memory and regulatory T cells. Some clones are missing from TCRdb's copy, which holds only in-frame ones; the method was immunoSEQ multiplex PCR. The sample records 100,000 or so clones, about 95% being singletons. Sequencing was performed on Tregs sorted from blood. The receptors shown here come from a human donor in good health.

This clone was seen once. The chain joins TRBV9 to TRBJ2-7; 12 positions agree with TRBD2. The trim removed 1 base at V and 4 bases at J, leaving 0 bases unmatched. CDR3 length: 14 amino acids. Looked up from germline, CDR1 is SGDLS and CDR2 is YYNGEE. The CDR3 DNA follows: TGTGCCAGCAGCGTACTAGCGGGAGGGTACGAGCAGTACTTC. Protein product: CASSVLAGGYEQYF.

The chain uses TRBV19 and TRBJ1-3; D unclear. CDR1 LNHDA and CDR2 SQIVND come from the germline V gene (reference sequence). This CDR3 spans 18 amino acids. V was trimmed by 5 bases and J by 0 bases, leaving 20 bases between them. The CDR3 is CASSVRLSNRFSGNTIYF. CDR3 DNA sequence: TGTGCCAGTAGTGTTAGGCTTTCGAACCGATTCTCTGGAAACACCATATATTTT.

The chain combines TRBV5-1 with TRBJ2-3; tentatively, D is TRBD1 (6 bases). The CDR3 contains 15 residues. Per germline, CDR1 SGHRS and CDR2 YFSETQ. The V and J ends lost 4 bases and 4 bases respectively, with 16 bases between them. CDR3 DNA: TGCGCCAGCAGCCCACCGACAGGTACCTCAGATACGCAGTATTTT. Translated: CASSPPTGTSDTQYF.

V gene TRBV11-3 combines with J gene TRBJ1-2; D gene uncertain. Germline lookup yields CDR1 SGHNT and CDR2 YENEEA. The CDR3 length is 12 residues. The ends were cut back, 3 bases at V and 14 bases at J, with 16 bases in the middle. The CDR3, as DNA: TGTGCCAGCAGCTTCAATCGTGGGCGCTTAACCTTC. Translated: CASSFNRGRLTF.

The chain couples TRBV28 to TRBJ1-5, with D perhaps TRBD1 (6 bases). This CDR3 has 14 amino acids. Between the trimmed V and J ends, which lost 5 bases and 4 bases, there was a span of 12 bases. The germline CDR1 and CDR2 sequences are MDHEN and SYDVKM. CDR3 sequence: CASSPGAGNQPQHF. The CDR3 coding sequence is TGTGCCAGCAGTCCAGGGGCTGGGAATCAGCCCCAGCATTTT.

The chain links TRBV6-1 to TRBJ2-3, with 8 bases aligning to TRBD1. V trimming: 6 bases; J trimming: 5 bases; junction bases outside the gene matches: 7. This CDR3 is 14 amino acids long. Germline-derived CDR1 and CDR2 are MNHNS and SASEGT. This chain's CDR3 is CASRKTGVRDTQYF. The CDR3 nucleotides read TGTGCCAGCAGGAAGACAGGGGTAAGAGATACGCAGTATTTT.

The chain is built from TRBV19 and TRBJ2-2, with D maybe TRBD2 (6 bases). The V gene's germline CDR1 is LNHDA and CDR2 SQIVND (reference sequence). V gave up 3 bases and J gave up 6 bases, with 14 bases separating them. CDR3 length equals 15 residues. The CDR3: CASSIRTIRSGELFF. CDR3 bases: TGTGCCAGTAGTATCAGGACTATCAGGTCCGGGGAGCTGTTTTTT.

The chain links TRBV7-8 to TRBJ1-3; D gene ambiguous. The CDR3 sequence is 16 residues long. Germline V gene data show CDR1 as SGHVS and CDR2 as FQNEAQ. Trimming cost V 5 bases and J 2 bases, with 16 bases left between them. The CDR3 DNA reads as TGTGCCAGCAGCCCAAGATCGGACCTTACTGGAAACACCATATATTTT. It is translated as CASSPRSDLTGNTIYF.

V is TRBV19 and J is TRBJ2-5; 7 bases are shared with TRBD1. The CDR3 extends over 16 amino acids. CDR1 is LNHDA, CDR2 SQIVND, per germline (reference sequence). V was pared by 4 bases and J by 2 bases, with 10 bases of the junction left unmatched. The CDR3 reads CASSKISRDRQETQYF. Here the CDR3 DNA reads TGTGCCAGTAGTAAAATTTCCCGGGACAGACAAGAGACCCAGTACTTC.

This chain uses TRBV5-5 with TRBJ1-1; unclear D gene. Germline V gene lookup returns CDR1 SGHKS and CDR2 YYEKEE (reference sequence). The length of the CDR3 is 17 residues. Trimming cost V 10 bases and J 3 bases, with 28 bases left between them. As DNA, the CDR3 is TGTGCCGGCACCACCACCCCGGGTCGGGGTTGGGACACTGAAGCTTTCTTT. Protein sequence: CAGTTTPGRGWDTEAFF.

This rearrangement joins TRBV6-1 to TRBJ2-7; D not resolved. The germline V and J ends were trimmed by 4 bases and 3 bases, with 7 bases remaining between them. The CDR3 is 12 residues long. Germline CDR1 reads MNHNS; CDR2 reads SASEGT. In DNA form, the CDR3 reads TGTGCCAGCAGTGTTTCTCTCTACGAGCAGTACTTC. This codes for CASSVSLYEQYF.

V is TRBV10-3 and J is TRBJ2-1; 7 bases match TRBD1. Germline CDR1 is ENHRY and CDR2 is SYGVKD. The junction had 9 bases not matched to a gene; V was cut back by 0 bases and J by 10 bases. CDR3 length: 15 amino acids. The chain's CDR3 is CAISESTPPTGEQFF. Here the CDR3 DNA reads TGTGCCATCAGTGAGTCGACTCCCCCGACAGGGGAGCAGTTCTTC.

The chain joins TRBV28 to TRBJ1-4; a possible D gene is TRBD1 (5 bases). This CDR3 spans 17 amino acids. Trimming left V 2 bases short and J 2 bases short, with 15 bases between. Germline V gene lookup returns CDR1 MDHEN and CDR2 SYDVKM. Written as DNA, the CDR3 is TGTGCCAGCAGTTTAACCGACCACAGGTACACTAATGAAAAACTGTTTTTT. Its protein is CASSLTDHRYTNEKLFF. The full variable domain, with the rest looked up from reference TRBV28 and TRBJ1-4, is DVKVTQSSRYLVKRTGEKVFLECVQDMDHENMFWYRQDPGLGLRLIYFSYDVKMKEKGDIPEGYSVSREKKERFSLILESASTNQTSMYLCASSLTDHRYTNEKLFFGSGTQLSVL.

The chain has TRBV9 and TRBJ1-1; D call uncertain. The CDR3 has 16 amino acids. From germline, CDR1 is SGDLS and CDR2 YYNGEE. Trimming pared 4 bases from V and 2 bases from J, leaving 18 bases between. The CDR3 DNA reads TGTGCCAGCAGCCCAGGATTTCTTGTGGGAAACACTGAAGCTTTCTTT. It is translated as CASSPGFLVGNTEAFF.

This chain connects TRBV7-9 to TRBJ1-5; D unclear. Between the trimmed V and J ends, which lost 2 bases and 6 bases, there was a span of 11 bases. Germline assignment: CDR1 SEHNR and CDR2 FQNEAQ (reference sequence). The CDR3 is 14 amino acids. DNA for the CDR3: TGTGCCAGCAGCTTAACTGGGGAGATTCAGCCCCAGCATTTT. Translated, it gives CASSLTGEIQPQHF. The full variable domain, rest sourced from reference TRBV7-9 and TRBJ1-5, is DTGVSQNPRHKITKRGQNVTFRCDPISEHNRLYWYRQTLGQGPEFLTYFQNEAQLEKSRLLSDRFSAERPKGSFSTLEIQRTEQGDSAMYLCASSLTGEIQPQHFGDGTRLSIL.

The chain is built from TRBV2 and TRBJ2-7; 12 nucleotides match TRBD1. The CDR3 is made up of 14 amino acids. The V gene end was trimmed by 5 bases and the J gene end by 5 bases; junction bases not matched to a gene: 4. Germline CDR1 reads SNHLY; CDR2 reads FYNNEI. CDR3 region: CASSRDRGRHEQYF. In nucleotides, the CDR3 is TGTGCCAGCAGTCGGGACAGGGGGCGACACGAGCAGTACTTC.

The V call is TRBV30, the J call TRBJ1-1, with D unclear. V lost 3 bases and J 1 base, leaving 6 bases between the germline ends. CDR1 and CDR2 from the germline V gene are GTSNPN and SVGIG (reference sequence). This CDR3 has 12 amino acids. CDR3 sequence: CAWSGKNTEAFF. CDR3 DNA sequence: TGTGCCTGGAGCGGGAAGAACACTGAAGCTTTCTTT.

The chain joins TRBV7-9 to TRBJ1-3, with D hard to call. The germline gives CDR1 SEHNR, CDR2 FQNEAQ (reference sequence). V was clipped by 5 bases and J by 6 bases, with 5 bases between them. The CDR3 consists of 11 residues. The CDR3 loop reads CASSQKNTIYF. The DNA of the CDR3 is TGTGCCAGCAGCCAGAAAAACACCATATATTTT.

The rearrangement uses TRBV6-5 and TRBJ1-4; 9 nucleotides line up with TRBD1. Unmatched junction bases numbered 4, after V lost 0 bases and J lost 11 bases. CDR3 length: 14 amino acids. Per the germline V gene, CDR1 is MNHEY and CDR2 is SVGAGI. CDR3 in amino acids: CASSYSKGTGKLFF. In nucleotides, the CDR3 is TGTGCCAGCAGTTACTCGAAGGGGACAGGGAAACTGTTTTTT.

The rearrangement joins TRBV19 to TRBJ2-3, with a weak D call TRBD2 (5 bases). With 9 bases removed from V and 2 bases from J, the gap between germline ends came to 18 bases. Germline-derived CDR1 and CDR2 are LNHDA and SQIVND (reference sequence). This CDR3 region has 15 residues. CDR3 sequence (DNA): TGTGCCAGCAGAGTAACGGGGTCTATCACAGATACGCAGTATTTT. It specifies CASRVTGSITDTQYF.

The V gene is TRBV21-1, the J gene TRBJ1-1; the DNA was not compared with TRBD1, the D call given in the table. TRBV21-1 is a pseudogene. CDR3 length: 12 amino acids. The CDR3 loop is CASRRGTGKAFF. The DNA for the CDR3 is TGTGCCAGCAGGAGGGGGACAGGGAAAGCTTTCTTT.

The chain uses TRBV19 and TRBJ2-4; D perhaps matches TRBD1 (5 bases). CDR1 is LNHDA, CDR2 SQIVND, per germline (reference sequence). The CDR3 contains 15 residues. The V end was cut by 4 bases, the J end by 4 bases, with 14 bases between. CDR3 nucleotide sequence: TGTGCCAGTAGTACGCCAGGGCGGAATAAAAACATTCAGTACTTC. Its translation: CASSTPGRNKNIQYF.

V gene TRBV9 combines with J gene TRBJ2-5, with D perhaps being TRBD1 or TRBD2 (6 bases each). Germline V lookup: CDR1 SGDLS, CDR2 YYNGEE. The CDR3 is made up of 15 amino acids. Between the trimmed V and J ends, which lost 1 base and 2 bases, there was a span of 12 bases. This CDR3 is CASSVRGALQETQYF. As DNA, the CDR3 is TGTGCCAGCAGCGTAAGGGGGGCCCTTCAAGAGACCCAGTACTTC.

CDR3 protein: CATSYRGKETQYF. CDR3 sequence (DNA): TGTGCCACCTCGTACAGGGGTAAAGAGACCCAGTACTTC. This chain connects TRBV10-3 to TRBJ2-5, with 7 bases identical to TRBD1. The germline V gene has CDR1 ENHRY and CDR2 SYGVKD. The CDR3 loop spans 13 amino acids. The V and J ends lost 10 bases and 3 bases, in that order; junction bases with no gene match: 8.

This chain connects TRBV10-3 to TRBJ1-6; weak D call: TRBD1 (6 bases). The ends were cut back, 6 bases at V and 8 bases at J, with 14 bases in the middle. Per germline, CDR1 ENHRY and CDR2 SYGVKD. The CDR3 runs 14 residues. Here the CDR3 reads CAIRQGTADSPLHF. The CDR3 coding sequence is TGTGCCATCAGGCAGGGGACCGCCGATTCACCCCTCCACTTT.

The chain is built from TRBV7-2 and TRBJ1-2; 8 bases agree with TRBD1. The CDR3 totals 14 residues. With V trimmed by 5 bases and J by 7 bases, 9 bases remained unmatched. Germline V gene lookup returns CDR1 SGHTA and CDR2 FQGNSA. The CDR3 region has the DNA TGTGCCAGCAGCCCACGGGACAGGAATCTTGGCTACACCTTC. Protein sequence: CASSPRDRNLGYTF.

The rearrangement joins TRBV5-4 to TRBJ2-2, with D hard to call. V gave up 0 bases and J gave up 6 bases, with 6 bases separating them. There are 13 residues in the CDR3. From germline, CDR1 is SGHNT and CDR2 YYREEE (reference sequence). The CDR3 sequence: CASSLVIAGELFF. DNA for the CDR3: TGTGCCAGCAGCTTGGTAATCGCCGGGGAGCTGTTTTTT.